The sample holds a few counts of the clone carrying this T cell receptor (beta chain). The sample originates from a study of tumor-infiltrating lymphocytes in localized non-small cell lung cancer. Study-wide context: Some samples were collected after neoadjuvant chemotherapy; smokers, never-smokers and several histologies were included.

Profiling relied on immunoSEQ multiplex PCR, and the TCRdb table lists in-frame clones only, not all of them. The profile shows 11,000 to 15,000 clones, about four fifths of them singletons. The sample was lung tumor tissue. The clonotype comes from a human donor with non-small cell lung cancer.

CDR3 protein: CATSRDLAVNSNQPQHF. The DNA for the CDR3 is TGTGCCACCAGCAGAGATCTAGCAGTCAATAGCAATCAGCCCCAGCATTTT. The J gene is TRBJ1-5, the V gene TRBV15; unclear D gene. V was trimmed by 0 bases and J by 0 bases, leaving 12 bases between them. The CDR3 extends over 17 amino acids. Germline CDR1 is LNHNV and CDR2 is YYDKDF (reference sequence). Variable domain in full (rest from reference TRBV15 and TRBJ1-5): DAMVIQNPRYQVTQFGKPVTLSCSQTLNHNVMYWYQQKSSQAPKLLFHYYDKDFNNEADTPDNFQSRRPNTSFCFLDIRSPGLGDTAMYLCATSRDLAVNSNQPQHFGDGTRLSIL.